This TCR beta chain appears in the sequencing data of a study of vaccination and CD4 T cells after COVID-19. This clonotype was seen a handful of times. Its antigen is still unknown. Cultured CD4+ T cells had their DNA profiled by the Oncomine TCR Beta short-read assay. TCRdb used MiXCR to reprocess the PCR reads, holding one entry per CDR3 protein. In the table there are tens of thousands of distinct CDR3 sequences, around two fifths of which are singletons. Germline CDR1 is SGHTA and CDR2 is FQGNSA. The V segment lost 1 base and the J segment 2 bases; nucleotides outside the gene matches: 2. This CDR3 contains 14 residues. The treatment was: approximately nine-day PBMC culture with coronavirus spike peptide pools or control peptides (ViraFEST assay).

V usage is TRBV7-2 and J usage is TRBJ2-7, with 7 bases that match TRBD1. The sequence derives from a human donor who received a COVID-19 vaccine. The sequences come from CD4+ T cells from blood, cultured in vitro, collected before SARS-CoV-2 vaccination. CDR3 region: CASSLGQGAYEQYF. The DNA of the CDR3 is TGTGCCAGCAGCTTAGGGCAGGGGGCCTACGAGCAGTACTTC.